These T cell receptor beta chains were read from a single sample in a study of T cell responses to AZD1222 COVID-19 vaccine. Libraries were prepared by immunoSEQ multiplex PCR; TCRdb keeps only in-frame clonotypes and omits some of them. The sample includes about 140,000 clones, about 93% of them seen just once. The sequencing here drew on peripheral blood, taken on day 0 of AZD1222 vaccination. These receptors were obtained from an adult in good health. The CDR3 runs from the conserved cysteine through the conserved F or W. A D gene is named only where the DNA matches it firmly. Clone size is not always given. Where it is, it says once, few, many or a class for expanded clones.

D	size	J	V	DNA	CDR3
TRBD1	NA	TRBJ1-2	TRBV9	TGTGCCAGCAGCGTAGACTCCACAGGGGAGGTTGGCTACACCTTC	CASSVDSTGEVGYTF
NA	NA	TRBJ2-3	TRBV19	TGTGCCAGTAGTCCCGAGCTAGCAAATACGCAGTATTTT	CASSPELANTQYF
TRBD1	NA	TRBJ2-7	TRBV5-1	TGCGCCAGCAGCTTGGAAGGGGGACAGGGGGCCTACGAGCAGTACTTC	CASSLEGGQGAYEQYF
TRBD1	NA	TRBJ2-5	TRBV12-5	TGTGCTAGTGGGTTGACAGGGCGGGAGACCCAGTACTTC	CASGLTGRETQYF
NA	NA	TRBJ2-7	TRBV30	TGTGCCTCGGCGTCCACCTTTGCCTACGAGCAGTACTTC	CASASTFAYEQYF
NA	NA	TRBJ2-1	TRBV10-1	TGCGCCAGCAGTGAGTCGGGACTTTCTAGGGATGAGCAGTTCTTC	CASSESGLSRDEQFF
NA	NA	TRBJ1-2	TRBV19	TGTGCCAGTAACCAACGCGGGGATGGCTATGGCTACACCTTC	CASNQRGDGYGYTF
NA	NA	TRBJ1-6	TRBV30	TGTGCCTGGACCCGGGAGCGTTCACCCCTCCACTTT	CAWTRERSPLHF
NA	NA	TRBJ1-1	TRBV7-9	TGTGCCAGCAGCCCCAACGGGGGAGAAGGGAACACTGAAGCTTTCTTT	CASSPNGGEGNTEAFF
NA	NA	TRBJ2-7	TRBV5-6	TGTGCCAGCAGCCCCACAGGGTCCTACGAGCAGTACTTC	CASSPTGSYEQYF
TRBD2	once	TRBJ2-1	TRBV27	TGTGCCAGCAGTTTAGGAGGACTAGCGGGAGGAAGGTCCAATGAGCAGTTCTTC	CASSLGGLAGGRSNEQFF
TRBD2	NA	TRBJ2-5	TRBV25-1	TGTGCCAGCAGTCTAGCGGGGGGGTACCAAGAGACCCAGTACTTC	CASSLAGGYQETQYF
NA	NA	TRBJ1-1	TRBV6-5	TGTGCCAGCAGTTCCTCAGCAGGATGGAGTACTGAAGCTTTCTTT	CASSSSAGWSTEAFF
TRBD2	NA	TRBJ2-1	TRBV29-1	TGCAGCGTTGAAGGTCTAGCGGGAGTAGAGCAGTTCTTC	CSVEGLAGVEQFF
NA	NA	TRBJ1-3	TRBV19	TGTGCCAGTAGTGAGACGAACTCTGGAAACACCATATATTTT	CASSETNSGNTIYF
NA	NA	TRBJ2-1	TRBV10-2	TGCGCCAGCAGTGAGGGGAGCGGATACAATGAGCAGTTCTTC	CASSEGSGYNEQFF
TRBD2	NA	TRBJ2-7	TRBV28	TGTGCCAGCAAAGAGCGGGAGGTGAACGAGCAGTACTTC	CASKEREVNEQYF
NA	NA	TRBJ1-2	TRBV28	TGTGCCAGCAGTGAGCCAGGGATGGGCTATGGCTACACCTTC	CASSEPGMGYGYTF
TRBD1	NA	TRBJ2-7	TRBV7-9	TGTGCCAGCAGCTTAACTTGGGGACGGGACAGCTACGAGCAGTACTTC	CASSLTWGRDSYEQYF
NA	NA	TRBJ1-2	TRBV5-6	TGTGCCAGCAGCTTGGTTGGGCAGGAATATGGCTACACCTTC	CASSLVGQEYGYTF
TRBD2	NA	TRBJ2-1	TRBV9	TGTGCCAGCAGCGTAGGACTAGCCAATGAGCAGTTCTTC	CASSVGLANEQFF
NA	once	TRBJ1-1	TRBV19	TGTGCCAGTAGTATAAATTACAGAAACACTGAAGCTTTCTTT	CASSINYRNTEAFF
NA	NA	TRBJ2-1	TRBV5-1	TGCGCCAGCAGCATGGACAGCATTACCTACAATGAGCAGTTCTTC	CASSMDSITYNEQFF